A single sample is the source of the 4 T cell receptor beta chains below, sequenced in a study of PD-L1 blockade in urothelial cancer. The assay was immunoSEQ multiplex PCR, and TCRdb's table has in-frame clones only and misses some. Among about 72,000 clones listed, 86% were seen once. Time point reported: pretreatment peripheral blood. Sequencing was performed on PBMCs, taken around atezolizumab (anti-PD-L1) treatment. Receptor source: a man aged 55 to 70 with urothelial cancer.

The rearrangement joins TRBV2 to TRBJ1-2; a weak D match, TRBD1 (6 bases). V lost 7 bases and J lost 4, with 13 bases in between. Per germline, CDR1 SNHLY and CDR2 FYNNEI. CDR3 length: 13 amino acids. The CDR3 DNA follows: TGTGCCAGCATGGCAGGGGAGATCTATGGCTACACCTTC. Its protein is CASMAGEIYGYTF.

The V call is TRBV7-8, the J call TRBJ2-5; D is undetermined. CDR1 and CDR2 from the germline V gene are SGHVS and FQNEAQ. CDR3 size: 15 residues. V lost 1 base and J 4 bases, leaving 13 bases between the germline ends. CDR3 DNA: TGTGCCAGCAGCTTAGGCTTGGCGTGGAGAGAGACCCAGTACTTC. Protein: CASSLGLAWRETQYF.

CDR3 bases: TGTGCCAGCAGCTTTTCTAGAGAATTGCAGTATTTT. This encodes CASSFSRELQYF. The gene calls are TRBV5-4 and TRBJ2-3; no definite D call. Trimming left V 2 bases short and J 11 bases short, with 12 bases between. Germline CDR1 and CDR2: SGHNT and YYREEE (reference sequence). The length of the CDR3 is 12 residues.

In DNA form, the CDR3 reads TGCGCCAGCAGCCCCCGGACAGGATGGGCCAGTTCTAATGAAAAACTGTTTTTT. The encoded protein is CASSPRTGWASSNEKLFF. The chain has TRBV5-1 and TRBJ1-4; 7 nucleotides match TRBD1. The CDR3 sequence is 18 residues long. Germline V gene sequence: CDR1 SGHRS, CDR2 YFSETQ. After removal of 4 bases from V and 3 bases from J, the junction contained 15 bases not matched to a gene.